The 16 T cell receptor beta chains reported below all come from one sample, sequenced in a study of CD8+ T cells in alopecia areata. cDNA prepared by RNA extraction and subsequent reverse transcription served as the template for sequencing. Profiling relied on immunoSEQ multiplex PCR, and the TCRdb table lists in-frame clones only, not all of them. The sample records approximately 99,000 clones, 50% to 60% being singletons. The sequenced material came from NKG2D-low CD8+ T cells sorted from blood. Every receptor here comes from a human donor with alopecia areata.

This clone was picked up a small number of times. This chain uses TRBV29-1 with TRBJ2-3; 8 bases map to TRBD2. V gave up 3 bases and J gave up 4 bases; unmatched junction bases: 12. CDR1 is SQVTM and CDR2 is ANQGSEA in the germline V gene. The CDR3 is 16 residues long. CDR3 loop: CSVEGADSGVSDTQYF. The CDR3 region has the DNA TGCAGCGTTGAGGGGGCTGATAGCGGGGTATCAGATACGCAGTATTTT.

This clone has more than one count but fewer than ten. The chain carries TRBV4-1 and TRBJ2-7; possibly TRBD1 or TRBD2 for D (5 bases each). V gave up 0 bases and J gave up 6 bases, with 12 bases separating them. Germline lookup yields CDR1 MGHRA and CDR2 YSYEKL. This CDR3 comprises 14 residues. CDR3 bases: TGCGCCAGCAGCCAAGAAGTCGGGACCAGCGAGCAGTACTTC. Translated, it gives CASSQEVGTSEQYF.

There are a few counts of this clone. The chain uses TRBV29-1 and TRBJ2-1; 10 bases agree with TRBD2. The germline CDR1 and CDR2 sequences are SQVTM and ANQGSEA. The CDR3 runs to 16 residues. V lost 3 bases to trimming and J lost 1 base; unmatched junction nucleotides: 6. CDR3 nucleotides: TGCAGCGTTGAGGGTGTAGCGGGAGGATCCTACAATGAGCAGTTCTTC. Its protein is CSVEGVAGGSYNEQFF.

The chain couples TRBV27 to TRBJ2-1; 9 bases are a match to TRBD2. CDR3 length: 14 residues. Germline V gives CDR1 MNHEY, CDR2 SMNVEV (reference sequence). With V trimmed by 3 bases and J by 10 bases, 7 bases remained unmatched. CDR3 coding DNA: TGTGCCAGCAGTTTTGCCCCTAGCGGGATCGAGCAGTTCTTC. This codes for CASSFAPSGIEQFF.

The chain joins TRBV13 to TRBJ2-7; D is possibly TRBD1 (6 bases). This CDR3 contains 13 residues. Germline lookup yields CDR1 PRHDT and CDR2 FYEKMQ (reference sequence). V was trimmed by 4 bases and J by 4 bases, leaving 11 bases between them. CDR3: CASSSGDKYEQYF. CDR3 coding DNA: TGTGCCAGCAGCTCCGGGGACAAATACGAGCAGTACTTC.

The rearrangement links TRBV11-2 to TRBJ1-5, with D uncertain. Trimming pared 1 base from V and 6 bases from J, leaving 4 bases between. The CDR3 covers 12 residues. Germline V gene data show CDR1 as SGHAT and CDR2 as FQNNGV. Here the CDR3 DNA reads TGTGCCAGCAGCTTAGGCAGTCAGCCCCAGCATTTT. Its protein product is CASSLGSQPQHF.

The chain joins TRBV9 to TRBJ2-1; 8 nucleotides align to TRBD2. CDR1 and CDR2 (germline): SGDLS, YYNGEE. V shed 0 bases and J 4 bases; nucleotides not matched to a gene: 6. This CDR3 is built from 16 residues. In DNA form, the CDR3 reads TGTGCCAGCAGCGTAGATCCAGCGGGGGTATACAATGAGCAGTTCTTC. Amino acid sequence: CASSVDPAGVYNEQFF.

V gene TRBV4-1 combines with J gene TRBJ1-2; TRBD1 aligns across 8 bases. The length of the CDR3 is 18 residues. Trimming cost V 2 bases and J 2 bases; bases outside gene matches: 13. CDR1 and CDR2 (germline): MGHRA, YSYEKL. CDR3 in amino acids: CASSQRTGIFLGNYGYTF. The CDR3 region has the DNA TGCGCCAGCAGCCAAAGGACAGGGATCTTCTTGGGGAACTATGGCTACACCTTC.

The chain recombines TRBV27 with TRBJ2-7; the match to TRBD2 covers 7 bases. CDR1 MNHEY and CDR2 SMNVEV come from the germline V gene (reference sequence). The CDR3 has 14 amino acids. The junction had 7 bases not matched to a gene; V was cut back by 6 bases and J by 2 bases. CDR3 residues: CASSQAGSPYEQYF. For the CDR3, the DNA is TGTGCCAGCAGCCAAGCGGGATCTCCCTACGAGCAGTACTTC.

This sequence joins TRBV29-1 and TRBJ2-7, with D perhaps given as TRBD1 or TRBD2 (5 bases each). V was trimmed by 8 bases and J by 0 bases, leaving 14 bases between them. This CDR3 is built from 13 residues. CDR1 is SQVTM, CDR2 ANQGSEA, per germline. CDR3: CSTGKGSSYEQYF. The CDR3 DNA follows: TGCAGCACTGGAAAGGGGAGCTCCTACGAGCAGTACTTC.

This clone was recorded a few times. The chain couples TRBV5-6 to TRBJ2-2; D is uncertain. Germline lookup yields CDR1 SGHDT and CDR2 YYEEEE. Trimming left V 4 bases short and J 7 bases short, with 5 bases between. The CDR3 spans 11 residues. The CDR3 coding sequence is TGTGCCAGCAGCATCGGCGGGGAGCTGTTTTTT. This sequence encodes CASSIGGELFF.

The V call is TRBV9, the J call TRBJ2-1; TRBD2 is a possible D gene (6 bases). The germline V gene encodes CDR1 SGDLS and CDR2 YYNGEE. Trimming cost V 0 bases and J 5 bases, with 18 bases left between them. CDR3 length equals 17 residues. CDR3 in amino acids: CASSVGGFPGENNEQFF. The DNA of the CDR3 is TGTGCCAGCAGCGTAGGCGGTTTCCCGGGAGAGAACAATGAGCAGTTCTTC.

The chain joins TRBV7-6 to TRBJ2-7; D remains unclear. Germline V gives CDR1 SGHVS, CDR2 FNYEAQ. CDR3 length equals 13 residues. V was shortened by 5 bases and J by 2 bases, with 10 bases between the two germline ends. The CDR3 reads CASSPDTAYEQYF. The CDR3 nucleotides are TGTGCCAGCAGCCCAGACACGGCCTACGAGCAGTACTTC. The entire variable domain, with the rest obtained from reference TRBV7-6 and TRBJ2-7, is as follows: GAGVSQSPRYKVTKRGQDVALRCDPISGHVSLYWYRQALGQGPEFLTYFNYEAQQDKSGLPNDRFSAERPEGSISTLTIQRTEQRDSAMYRCASSPDTAYEQYFGPGTRLTVT.

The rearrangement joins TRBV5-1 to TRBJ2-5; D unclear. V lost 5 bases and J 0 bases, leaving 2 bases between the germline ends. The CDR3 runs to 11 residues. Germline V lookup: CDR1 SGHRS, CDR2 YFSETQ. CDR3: CASRDQETQYF. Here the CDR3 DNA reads TGCGCCAGCAGGGACCAAGAGACCCAGTACTTC.

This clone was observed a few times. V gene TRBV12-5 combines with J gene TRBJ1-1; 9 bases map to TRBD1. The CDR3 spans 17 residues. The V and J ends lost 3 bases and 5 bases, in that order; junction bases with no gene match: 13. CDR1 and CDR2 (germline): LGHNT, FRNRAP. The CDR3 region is CASGFILLGQGGTEAFF. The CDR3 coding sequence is TGTGCTAGTGGTTTCATCCTCCTGGGACAGGGCGGAACTGAAGCTTTCTTT.

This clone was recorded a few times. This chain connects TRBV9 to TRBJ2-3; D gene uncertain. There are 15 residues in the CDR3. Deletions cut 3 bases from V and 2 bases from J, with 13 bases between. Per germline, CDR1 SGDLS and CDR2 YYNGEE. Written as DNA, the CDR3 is TGTGCCAGCAGCGCTTGGAGTAGCATCACAGATACGCAGTATTTT. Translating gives CASSAWSSITDTQYF.